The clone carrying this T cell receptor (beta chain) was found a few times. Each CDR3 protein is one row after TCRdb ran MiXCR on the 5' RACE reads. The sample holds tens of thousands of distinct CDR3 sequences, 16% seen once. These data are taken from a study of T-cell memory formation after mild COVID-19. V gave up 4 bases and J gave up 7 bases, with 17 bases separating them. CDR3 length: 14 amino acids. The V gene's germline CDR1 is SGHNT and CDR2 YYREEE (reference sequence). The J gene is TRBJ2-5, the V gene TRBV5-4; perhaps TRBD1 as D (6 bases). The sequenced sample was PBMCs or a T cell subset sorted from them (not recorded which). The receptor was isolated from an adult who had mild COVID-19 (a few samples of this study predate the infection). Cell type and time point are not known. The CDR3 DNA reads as TGTGCCAGCAGCCTGGCAGGGGTCGGAAGGACCCAGTACTTC. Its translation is CASSLAGVGRTQYF.